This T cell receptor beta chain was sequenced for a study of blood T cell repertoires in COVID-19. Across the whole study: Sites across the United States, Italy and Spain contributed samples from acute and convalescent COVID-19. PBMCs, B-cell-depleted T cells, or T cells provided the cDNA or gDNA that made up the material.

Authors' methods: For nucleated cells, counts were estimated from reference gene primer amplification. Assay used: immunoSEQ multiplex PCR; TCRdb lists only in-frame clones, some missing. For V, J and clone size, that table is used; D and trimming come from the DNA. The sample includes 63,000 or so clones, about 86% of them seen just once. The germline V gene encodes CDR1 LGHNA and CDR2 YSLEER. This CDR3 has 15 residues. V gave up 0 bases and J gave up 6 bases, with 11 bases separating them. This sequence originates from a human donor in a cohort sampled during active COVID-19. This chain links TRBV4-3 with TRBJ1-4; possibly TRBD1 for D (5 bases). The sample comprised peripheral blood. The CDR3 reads CASSQESREDEKLFF. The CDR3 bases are TGCGCCAGCAGCCAAGAAAGCAGGGAAGATGAAAAACTGTTTTTT.